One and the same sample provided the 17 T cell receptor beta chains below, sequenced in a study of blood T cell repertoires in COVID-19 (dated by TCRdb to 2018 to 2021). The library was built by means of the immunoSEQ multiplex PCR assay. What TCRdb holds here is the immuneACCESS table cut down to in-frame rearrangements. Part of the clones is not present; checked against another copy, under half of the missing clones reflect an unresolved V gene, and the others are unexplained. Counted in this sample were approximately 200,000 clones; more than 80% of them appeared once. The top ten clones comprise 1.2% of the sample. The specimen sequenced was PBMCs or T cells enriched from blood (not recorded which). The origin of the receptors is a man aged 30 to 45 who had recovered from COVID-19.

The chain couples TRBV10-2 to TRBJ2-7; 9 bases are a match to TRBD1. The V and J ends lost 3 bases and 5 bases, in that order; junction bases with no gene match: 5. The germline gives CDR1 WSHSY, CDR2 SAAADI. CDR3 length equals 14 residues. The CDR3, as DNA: TGCGCCAGCAGTGATTCGGGACAGGGCCACGAGCAGTACTTC. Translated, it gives CASSDSGQGHEQYF.

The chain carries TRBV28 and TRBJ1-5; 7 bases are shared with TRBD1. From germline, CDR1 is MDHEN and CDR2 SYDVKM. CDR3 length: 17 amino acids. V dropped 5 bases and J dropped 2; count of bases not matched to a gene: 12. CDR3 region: CASSTSHRGGGNQPQHF. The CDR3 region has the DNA TGTGCCAGCAGTACGTCCCACAGGGGTGGTGGCAATCAGCCCCAGCATTTT.

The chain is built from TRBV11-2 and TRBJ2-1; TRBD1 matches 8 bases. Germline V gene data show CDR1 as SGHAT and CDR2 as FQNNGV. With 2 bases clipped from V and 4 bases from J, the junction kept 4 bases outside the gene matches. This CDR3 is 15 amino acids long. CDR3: CASSLQGAFYNEQFF. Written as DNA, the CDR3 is TGTGCCAGCAGCTTACAGGGGGCTTTTTACAATGAGCAGTTCTTC.

The CDR3, as DNA: TGCGCCAGCAGTCAATGGTTGGGACAGGGAAATCAGCCCCAGCATTTT. Its translation is CASSQWLGQGNQPQHF. V is TRBV23-1 and J is TRBJ1-5, with 9 bases fitting TRBD1. TRBV23-1 is known as an ORF, though its function is uncertain. This CDR3 is 16 amino acids long. V shed 1 base, J shed 4 bases, and the junction held 5 bases outside the gene matches.

CDR3 amino acids: CASSVGRYTEAFF. CDR3 coding DNA: TGTGCCAGCAGCGTGGGTAGATACACTGAAGCTTTCTTT. This chain uses TRBV5-4 with TRBJ1-1; D not certain. CDR3 length: 13 amino acids. The V gene lost 4 bases and the J gene lost 3 bases, with 10 bases spanning the gap. The germline CDR1 and CDR2 sequences are SGHNT and YYREEE (reference sequence).

CDR3 amino acids: CATSRGQGGFGNEQFF. CDR3 DNA sequence: TGTGCCACCAGCAGAGGCCAGGGGGGTTTCGGAAATGAGCAGTTCTTC. The V and J genes are TRBV15 and TRBJ2-1, with D tentatively TRBD1 (7 bases). V lost 1 base and J lost 7, with 17 bases in between. This CDR3 spans 16 amino acids. Per germline, CDR1 LNHNV and CDR2 YYDKDF (reference sequence).

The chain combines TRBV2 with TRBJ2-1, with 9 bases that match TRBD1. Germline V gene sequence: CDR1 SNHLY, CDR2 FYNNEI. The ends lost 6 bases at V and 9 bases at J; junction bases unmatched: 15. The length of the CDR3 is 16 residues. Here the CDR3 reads CASRRDRAPEHAEQFF. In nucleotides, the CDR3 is TGTGCCAGCAGGCGGGACAGGGCCCCTGAGCACGCTGAGCAGTTCTTC.

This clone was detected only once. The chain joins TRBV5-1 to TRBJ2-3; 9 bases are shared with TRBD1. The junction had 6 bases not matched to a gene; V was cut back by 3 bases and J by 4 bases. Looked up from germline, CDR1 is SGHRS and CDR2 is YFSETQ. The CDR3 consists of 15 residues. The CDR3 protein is CASSWGQGLSDTQYF. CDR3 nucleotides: TGCGCCAGCAGCTGGGGACAGGGATTGTCAGATACGCAGTATTTT.

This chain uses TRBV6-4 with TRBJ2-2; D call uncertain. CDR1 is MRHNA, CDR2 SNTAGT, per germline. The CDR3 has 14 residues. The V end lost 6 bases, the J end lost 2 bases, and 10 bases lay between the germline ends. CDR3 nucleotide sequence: TGTGCCAGCAGCTTGACTGGAAACACCGGGGAGCTGTTTTTT. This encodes CASSLTGNTGELFF.

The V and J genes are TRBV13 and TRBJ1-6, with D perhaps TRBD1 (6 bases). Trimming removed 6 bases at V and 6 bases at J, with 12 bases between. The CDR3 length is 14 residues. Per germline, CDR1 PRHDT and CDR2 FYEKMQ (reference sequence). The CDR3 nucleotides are TGTGCCAGCAGTCTTACAGGGAGTAATTCACCCCTCCACTTT. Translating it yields CASSLTGSNSPLHF.

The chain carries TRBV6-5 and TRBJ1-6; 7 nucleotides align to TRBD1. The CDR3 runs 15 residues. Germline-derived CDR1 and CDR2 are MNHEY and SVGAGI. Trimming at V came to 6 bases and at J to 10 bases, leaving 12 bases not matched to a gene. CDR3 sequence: CASRNRDRRGSPLHF. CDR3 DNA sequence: TGTGCCAGCAGAAATCGGGACAGAAGAGGGTCACCCCTCCACTTT.

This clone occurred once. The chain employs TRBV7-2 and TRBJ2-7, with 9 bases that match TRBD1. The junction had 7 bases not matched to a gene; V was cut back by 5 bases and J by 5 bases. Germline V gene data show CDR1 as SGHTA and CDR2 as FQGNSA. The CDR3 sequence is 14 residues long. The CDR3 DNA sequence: TGTGCCAGCAGCCTCAGACAGGGGGGAGACGAGCAGTACTTC. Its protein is CASSLRQGGDEQYF.

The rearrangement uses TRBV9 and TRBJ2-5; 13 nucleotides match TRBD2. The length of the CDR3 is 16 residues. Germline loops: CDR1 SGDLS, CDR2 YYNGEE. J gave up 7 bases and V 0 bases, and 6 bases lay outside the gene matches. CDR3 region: CASSVGTSGRAATQYF. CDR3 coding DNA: TGTGCCAGCAGCGTAGGAACTAGCGGGAGGGCCGCGACCCAGTACTTC. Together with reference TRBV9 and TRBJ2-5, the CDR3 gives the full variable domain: DSGVTQTPKHLITATGQRVTLRCSPRSGDLSVYWYQQSLDQGLQFLIQYYNGEERAKGNILERFSAQQFPDLHSELNLSSLELGDSALYFCASSVGTSGRAATQYFGPGTRLLVL.

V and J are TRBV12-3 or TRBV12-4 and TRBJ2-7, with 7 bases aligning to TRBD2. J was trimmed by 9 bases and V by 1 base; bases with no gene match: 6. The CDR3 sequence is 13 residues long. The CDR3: CASSLGGSAAQYF. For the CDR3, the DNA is TGTGCCAGCAGTTTAGGCGGGAGTGCGGCGCAGTACTTC.

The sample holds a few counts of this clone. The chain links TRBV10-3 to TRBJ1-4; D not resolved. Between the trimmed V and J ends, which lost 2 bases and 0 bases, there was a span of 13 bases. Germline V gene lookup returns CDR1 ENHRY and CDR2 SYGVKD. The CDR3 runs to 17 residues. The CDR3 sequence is CAISEHLSGATNEKLFF. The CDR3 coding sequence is TGTGCCATCAGTGAGCACCTCTCAGGTGCAACTAATGAAAAACTGTTTTTT.

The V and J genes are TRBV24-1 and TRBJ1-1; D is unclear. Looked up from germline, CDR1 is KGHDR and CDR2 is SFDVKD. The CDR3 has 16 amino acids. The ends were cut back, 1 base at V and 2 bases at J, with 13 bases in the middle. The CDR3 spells CATSDFRGGLNTEAFF. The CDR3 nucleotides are TGTGCCACCAGTGATTTTCGGGGAGGGCTAAACACTGAAGCTTTCTTT.

The CDR3 spells CASSGTAPASGANVLTF. CDR3 coding DNA: TGTGCCAGCAGCGGGACAGCACCAGCTTCTGGGGCCAACGTCCTGACTTTC. The V and J genes are TRBV9 and TRBJ2-6, with D tentatively TRBD1 (6 bases). V was cut by 3 bases and J by 1 base, with 14 bases left in between. There are 17 residues in the CDR3. Germline CDR1 and CDR2: SGDLS and YYNGEE.